This entry lists 31 T cell receptor beta chains sequenced from one sample in a study of blood T cell repertoires in COVID-19. Libraries were prepared by immunoSEQ multiplex PCR; TCRdb keeps only in-frame clonotypes and omits some of them. The sample lists about 120,000 clones, around four fifths occurring once. Sequenced sample: peripheral blood. The receptors derive from a human donor in a cohort sampled during active COVID-19.

This clone was counted a few times. The rearrangement links TRBV6-2 or TRBV6-3 to TRBJ2-7; no definite D call. This CDR3 is 11 amino acids long. Between the trimmed V and J ends, which lost 5 bases and 3 bases, there was a span of 5 bases. The germline V gene encodes CDR1 MNHEY and CDR2 SVGEGT. The CDR3: CASSPSYEQYF. CDR3 DNA sequence: TGTGCCAGCAGTCCCAGCTACGAGCAGTACTTC.

The V gene is TRBV3-1 (or the pseudogene TRBV3-2), the J gene TRBJ1-1; TRBD1 might be the D (5 bases). The V gene's germline CDR1 is LGHDT and CDR2 YNNKEL (reference sequence). The CDR3 consists of 11 residues. The germline V and J ends were trimmed by 8 bases and 8 bases, with 12 bases remaining between them. CDR3 residues: CASQRGLEAFF. Written as DNA, the CDR3 is TGTGCCAGCCAAAGGGGTTTAGAAGCTTTCTTT.

The chain couples TRBV19 to TRBJ1-4; no clear D gene. The V gene lost 7 bases and the J gene lost 2 bases, with 11 bases spanning the gap. The CDR3 has 14 residues. Germline lookup yields CDR1 LNHDA and CDR2 SQIVND (reference sequence). CDR3 DNA: TGTGCCAGTAACCTCCGGGGTACTAATGAAAAACTGTTTTTT. As protein: CASNLRGTNEKLFF.

CDR3 DNA sequence: TGCGCCAGCAGCCAAGATGCACCCTGGACAGGGGTCTATGGCTACACCTTC. Protein sequence: CASSQDAPWTGVYGYTF. The V and J genes are TRBV4-3 and TRBJ1-2; 9 bases map to TRBD1. With V trimmed by 0 bases and J by 4 bases, 9 bases remained unmatched. This CDR3 region has 17 residues. Germline V gene sequence: CDR1 LGHNA, CDR2 YSLEER.

The chain links TRBV11-3 to TRBJ2-7, with D possibly TRBD2 on 5 matching bases. The germline V gene has CDR1 SGHNT and CDR2 YENEEA. Trimming stripped 1 base from V and 5 bases from J, with 9 bases between. CDR3 size: 13 residues. CDR3 in DNA: TGTGCCAGCAGCTTAGGCGGGTGGGACGAGCAGTACTTC. Protein product: CASSLGGWDEQYF.

The chain has TRBV19 and TRBJ2-1; D gene uncertain. Germline CDR1 and CDR2: LNHDA and SQIVND (reference sequence). Between the trimmed V and J ends, which lost 1 base and 3 bases, there was a span of 13 bases. This CDR3 has 16 amino acids. CDR3 sequence reads: CASSIAGSTYYNEQFF. The CDR3 nucleotides are TGTGCCAGTAGTATAGCCGGGTCCACTTACTACAATGAGCAGTTCTTC.

This clone was seen just once. The rearrangement uses TRBV7-8 and TRBJ2-2, with D tentatively TRBD1 (6 bases). Trimming removed 3 bases from V and 6 bases from J, with 8 bases in between. This CDR3 region has 13 residues. The V gene's germline CDR1 is SGHVS and CDR2 FQNEAQ. CDR3 DNA: TGTGCCAGCAGCTTCCACAGGGCCGGGGAGCTGTTTTTT. It yields the protein CASSFHRAGELFF. Drawing the rest from reference TRBV7-8 and TRBJ2-2, the complete variable domain is GAGVSQSPRYKVAKRGQDVALRCDPISGHVSLFWYQQALGQGPEFLTYFQNEAQLDKSGLPSDRFFAERPEGSVSTLKIQRTQQEDSAVYLCASSFHRAGELFFGEGSRLTVL.

The J gene is TRBJ1-4, the V gene TRBV6-5; TRBD1 aligns across 8 bases. V trimming: 2 bases; J trimming: 3 bases; junction bases outside the gene matches: 5. The CDR3 has 16 amino acids. Germline V gives CDR1 MNHEY, CDR2 SVGAGI. The CDR3 spells CASSYGVQGANEKLFF. The CDR3 DNA is TGTGCCAGCAGTTACGGAGTACAGGGGGCTAATGAAAAACTGTTTTTT.

The chain couples TRBV7-2 to TRBJ2-1; 7 positions match TRBD2. The CDR3 has 11 residues. Losses at the gene ends were 8 bases for V and 7 bases for J; bases not matched to a gene: 2. CDR1 is SGHTA and CDR2 is FQGNSA in the germline V gene. In DNA, the CDR3 is TGTGCCAGCCTGGGGGGGAATGAGCAGTTCTTC. This encodes CASLGGNEQFF.

The rearrangement links TRBV10-2 to TRBJ2-7; 11 nucleotides match TRBD2. The CDR3 loop spans 16 amino acids. V dropped 3 bases and J dropped 2; count of bases not matched to a gene: 6. Germline loops: CDR1 WSHSY, CDR2 SAAADI. The DNA for the CDR3 is TGCGCCAGCAGTGAAACTAGCGGGGGATTTACCTACGAGCAGTACTTC. Protein: CASSETSGGFTYEQYF.

This clone appeared a few times. The genes are TRBV4-3 and TRBJ1-5; D is unresolved. Trimming shortened V by 0 bases and J by 6 bases, and 9 bases separated the two germline ends. This CDR3 comprises 14 residues. CDR1 is LGHNA, CDR2 YSLEER, per germline. CDR3 protein: CASSQEWGGQPQHF. In DNA form, the CDR3 reads TGCGCCAGCAGCCAAGAGTGGGGAGGTCAGCCCCAGCATTTT.

The chain joins TRBV7-8 to TRBJ2-4; 10 positions match TRBD1. CDR3 length equals 19 residues. The V segment lost 5 bases and the J segment 2 bases; nucleotides outside the gene matches: 15. Germline V CDR1 and CDR2: SGHVS, FQNEAQ. The CDR3 bases are TGTGCCAGCAGCCTTAATGGGGACAGGGGTGAATTTTCCAAAAACATTCAGTACTTC. This gives the protein CASSLNGDRGEFSKNIQYF. Filled out from reference TRBV7-8 and TRBJ2-4, the complete variable domain reads GAGVSQSPRYKVAKRGQDVALRCDPISGHVSLFWYQQALGQGPEFLTYFQNEAQLDKSGLPSDRFFAERPEGSVSTLKIQRTQQEDSAVYLCASSLNGDRGEFSKNIQYFGAGTRLSVL.

The rearrangement joins TRBV3-1 (or the pseudogene TRBV3-2) to TRBJ2-1; no reliable D call. The germline V and J ends were trimmed by 4 bases and 8 bases, with 9 bases remaining between them. CDR1 and CDR2 from the germline V gene are LGHDT and YNNKEL (reference sequence). The CDR3 covers 12 residues. The DNA for the CDR3 is TGTGCCAGCAGCCTACAGAGTCATGAGCAGTTCTTC. Its translation: CASSLQSHEQFF.

The gene calls are TRBV9 and TRBJ1-1, with no clear D. The CDR3 contains 14 residues. Germline CDR1 is SGDLS and CDR2 is YYNGEE. The V end lost 1 base, the J end lost 4 bases, and 11 bases lay between the germline ends. CDR3 sequence reads: CASSVLNLFTEAFF. Here the CDR3 DNA reads TGTGCCAGCAGCGTACTAAACCTATTCACTGAAGCTTTCTTT.

The chain carries TRBV19 and TRBJ2-1; a weak D match, TRBD1 (5 bases). The CDR3 is made up of 15 amino acids. Germline CDR1 is LNHDA and CDR2 is SQIVND (reference sequence). V lost 3 bases to trimming and J lost 7 bases, with 16 bases between them. The CDR3 coding sequence is TGTGCCAGTAGTATTCAGGGCAGTTCTCTAAATGAGCAGTTCTTC. Translating it yields CASSIQGSSLNEQFF.

This chain joins TRBV6-2 or TRBV6-3 and TRBJ2-4; TRBD1 might be the D (6 bases). CDR1 MNHEY and CDR2 SVGEGT come from the germline V gene. The CDR3 totals 15 residues. V gave up 0 bases and J gave up 8 bases, with 14 bases separating them. The CDR3 sequence is CASSYSQGIWDIQYF. As DNA, the CDR3 is TGTGCCAGCAGTTACTCCCAGGGGATTTGGGACATTCAGTACTTC.

The gene calls are TRBV4-1 and TRBJ2-2; a weak D match, TRBD2 (6 bases). The V gene's germline CDR1 is MGHRA and CDR2 YSYEKL. Trimming removed 10 bases from V and 5 bases from J, with 17 bases in between. The CDR3 has 14 residues. The CDR3 reads CATRLALLTGELFF. The CDR3 DNA sequence: TGCGCCACTCGTCTAGCGCTACTAACCGGGGAGCTGTTTTTT.

J is TRBJ1-1 and V is TRBV19; weak D call: TRBD1 (6 bases). This CDR3 is 16 amino acids long. The germline gives CDR1 LNHDA, CDR2 SQIVND (reference sequence). V was shortened by 7 bases and J by 1 base, with 19 bases between the two germline ends. The CDR3 is CASTPYVGTTNTEAFF. The CDR3 DNA reads TGTGCCAGTACCCCTTACGTCGGGACAACGAACACTGAAGCTTTCTTT.

This sequence joins TRBV20-1 and TRBJ2-3; 10 bases are a match to TRBD1. This CDR3 contains 16 residues. Germline lookup yields CDR1 DFQATT and CDR2 SNEGSKA (reference sequence). V was pared by 3 bases and J by 4 bases, with 10 bases of the junction left unmatched. CDR3 protein: CSASLPGQGYADTQYF. As DNA, the CDR3 is TGCAGTGCTAGTCTCCCGGGACAGGGGTATGCAGATACGCAGTATTTT.

V usage is TRBV6-5 and J usage is TRBJ2-3; D remains ambiguous. Looked up from germline, CDR1 is MNHEY and CDR2 is SVGAGI. There are 13 residues in the CDR3. Trimming took 6 bases from V and 4 from J, leaving 11 bases between them. CDR3 sequence reads: CASRNNLADTQYF. Here the CDR3 DNA reads TGTGCCAGCAGAAACAACCTGGCAGATACGCAGTATTTT.

This clone has only one observation. The genes are TRBV4-1 and TRBJ2-1; weak D call: TRBD1 (6 bases). V lost 1 base, J lost 9 bases, and 19 bases lay in between. This CDR3 has 16 amino acids. Germline V gives CDR1 MGHRA, CDR2 YSYEKL. The CDR3 protein is CASSQVWGHRQVEQFF. The CDR3 nucleotides are TGCGCCAGCAGCCAAGTTTGGGGGCATCGACAGGTTGAGCAGTTCTTC.

V gene TRBV3-1 (or the pseudogene TRBV3-2) combines with J gene TRBJ1-6; D is unclear. Trimming took 3 bases from V and 11 from J, leaving 11 bases between them. Germline lookup yields CDR1 LGHDT and CDR2 YNNKEL (reference sequence). The CDR3 loop spans 13 amino acids. The CDR3 DNA is TGTGCCAGCAGCCAGGGGAGAGGAACACCCCTCCACTTT. This translates into CASSQGRGTPLHF.

The V gene is TRBV11-2, the J gene TRBJ1-6; D gene uncertain. Germline V gene sequence: CDR1 SGHAT, CDR2 FQNNGV. The CDR3 consists of 14 residues. V was cut by 5 bases and J by 7 bases, with 12 bases left in between. CDR3 DNA: TGTGCCAGCAGCCGGGCGGGATTAAATTCACCCCTCCACTTT. Encoded protein: CASSRAGLNSPLHF. The full variable domain, with the rest looked up from reference TRBV11-2 and TRBJ1-6, is EAGVAQSPRYKIIEKRQSVAFWCNPISGHATLYWYQQILGQGPKLLIQFQNNGVVDDSQLPKDRFSAERLKGVDSTLKIQPAKLEDSAVYLCASSRAGLNSPLHFGNGTRLTVT.

This chain connects TRBV14 to TRBJ1-1; TRBD1 is a possible D gene (5 bases). V lost 0 bases, J lost 5 bases, and 13 bases lay in between. There are 15 residues in the CDR3. Germline V gene lookup returns CDR1 SGHDN and CDR2 FVKESK. The CDR3 region is CASSQDLGLRTEAFF. In DNA, the CDR3 is TGTGCCAGCAGCCAAGATCTGGGACTTAGGACTGAAGCTTTCTTT.

This rearrangement joins TRBV29-1 to TRBJ2-1; D ambiguous. The CDR3 runs 17 residues. V was clipped by 0 bases and J by 3 bases, with 18 bases between them. Germline V gene sequence: CDR1 SQVTM, CDR2 ANQGSEA. CDR3 DNA: TGCAGCGTTGAAGATTACAGTGACCCGTTCTTCTACAATGAGCAGTTCTTC. Encoded protein: CSVEDYSDPFFYNEQFF.

The J gene is TRBJ1-2, the V gene TRBV9; TRBD1 aligns across 8 bases. This CDR3 contains 13 residues. The J segment lost 7 bases and the V segment lost 4 bases, leaving 6 bases of the junction unmatched. Per the germline V gene, CDR1 is SGDLS and CDR2 is YYNGEE. The CDR3 protein is CASSLQGETGYTF. DNA for the CDR3: TGTGCCAGCAGCCTACAGGGGGAGACTGGCTACACCTTC.

The rearrangement uses TRBV3-1 (or the pseudogene TRBV3-2) and TRBJ2-5, with 13 bases lining up with TRBD2. CDR1 LGHDT and CDR2 YNNKEL come from the germline V gene (reference sequence). CDR3 length equals 17 residues. The V segment lost 3 bases and the J segment 2 bases; nucleotides outside the gene matches: 6. The CDR3 spells CASSQGGLAGLQETQYF. The CDR3 DNA reads as TGTGCCAGCAGCCAGGGGGGACTAGCGGGGTTGCAAGAGACCCAGTACTTC.

This clone was found once. The rearrangement links TRBV12-3 or TRBV12-4 to TRBJ1-2; no clear D gene. V was trimmed by 3 bases and J by 4 bases, leaving 9 bases between them. The CDR3 is 13 amino acids. CDR3 sequence reads: CASSFGSFYGYTF. DNA of the CDR3: TGTGCCAGCAGTTTCGGGTCCTTCTATGGCTACACCTTC.

The rearrangement joins TRBV6-4 to TRBJ2-1, with 7 bases lining up with TRBD2. CDR1 and CDR2 (germline): MRHNA, SNTAGT. Losses at the gene ends were 4 bases for V and 1 base for J; bases not matched to a gene: 10. The CDR3 is made up of 17 amino acids. The CDR3 spells CASSANGGGGSYNEQFF. The CDR3 DNA reads TGTGCCAGCAGTGCCAATGGCGGGGGAGGTTCCTACAATGAGCAGTTCTTC.

The V call is TRBV19, the J call TRBJ1-4, with 10 bases matching TRBD1. Germline assignment: CDR1 LNHDA and CDR2 SQIVND (reference sequence). J lost 4 bases, V lost 7 bases, and 6 bases had no gene match. The CDR3 has 15 amino acids. The CDR3 is CASTGWDRGNEKLFF. CDR3 DNA: TGTGCCAGTACTGGCTGGGACAGGGGTAATGAAAAACTGTTTTTT.

This clone was seen once. The rearrangement joins TRBV13 to TRBJ2-1; 7 bases agree with TRBD1. The ends lost 5 bases at V and 5 bases at J; junction bases unmatched: 6. The CDR3 totals 14 residues. The germline CDR1 and CDR2 sequences are PRHDT and FYEKMQ (reference sequence). The CDR3 bases are TGTGCCAGCAGCCCCCGGACAGGTAACAATGAGCAGTTCTTC. This encodes CASSPRTGNNEQFF.